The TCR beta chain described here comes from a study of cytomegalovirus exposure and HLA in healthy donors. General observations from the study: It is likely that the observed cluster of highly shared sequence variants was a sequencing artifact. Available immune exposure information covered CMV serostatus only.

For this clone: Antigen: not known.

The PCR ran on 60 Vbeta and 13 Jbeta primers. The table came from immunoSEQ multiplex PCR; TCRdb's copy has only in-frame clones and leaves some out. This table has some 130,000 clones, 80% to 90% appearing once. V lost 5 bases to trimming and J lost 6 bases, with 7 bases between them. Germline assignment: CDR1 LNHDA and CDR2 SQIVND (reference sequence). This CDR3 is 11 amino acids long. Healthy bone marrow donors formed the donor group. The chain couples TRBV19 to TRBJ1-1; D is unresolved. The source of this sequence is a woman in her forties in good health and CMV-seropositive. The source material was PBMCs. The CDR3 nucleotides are TGTGCCAGTAGTTCAGTTGCTGAAGCTTTCTTT. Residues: CASSSVAEAFF.